The present TCR beta chain was sequenced within a study of cytomegalovirus exposure and HLA in healthy donors. In the PCR, 60 Vbeta and 13 Jbeta primers were used. Method: immunoSEQ multiplex PCR; TCRdb's copy keeps in-frame clones and lacks some. The sample records hundreds of thousands of clones, roughly 70% being singletons. The sequencing input was PBMCs. The clonotype was recovered from a middle-aged man in good health and CMV-seropositive.

For the CDR3, the DNA is TGTGCCAGCAGCGCCCAAAGGACACTTTACAACTATGGCTACACCTTC. This codes for CASSAQRTLYNYGYTF. V is TRBV7-9 and J is TRBJ1-2; D might be TRBD1 (5 bases). The CDR3 extends over 16 amino acids. The germline gives CDR1 SEHNR, CDR2 FQNEAQ (reference sequence). V was shortened by 5 bases and J by 2 bases, with 18 bases between the two germline ends.